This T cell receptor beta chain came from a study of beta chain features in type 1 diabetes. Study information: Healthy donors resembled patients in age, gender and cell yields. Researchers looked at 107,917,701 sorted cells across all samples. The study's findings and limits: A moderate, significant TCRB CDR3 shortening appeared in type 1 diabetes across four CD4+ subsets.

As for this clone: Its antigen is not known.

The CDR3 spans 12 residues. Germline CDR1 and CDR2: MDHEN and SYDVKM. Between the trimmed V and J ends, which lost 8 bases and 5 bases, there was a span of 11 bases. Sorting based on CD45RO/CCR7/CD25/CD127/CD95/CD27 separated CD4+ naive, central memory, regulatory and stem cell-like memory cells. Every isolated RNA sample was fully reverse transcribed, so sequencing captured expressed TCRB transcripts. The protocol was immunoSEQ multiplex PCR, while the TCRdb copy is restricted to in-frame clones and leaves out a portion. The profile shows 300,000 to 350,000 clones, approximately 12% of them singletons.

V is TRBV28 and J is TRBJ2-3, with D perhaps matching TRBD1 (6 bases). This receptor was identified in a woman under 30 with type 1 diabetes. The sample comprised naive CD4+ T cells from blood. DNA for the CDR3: TGTGCCAGCTGTATACAGGGAGATACGCAGTATTTT. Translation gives CASCIQGDTQYF.